The 30 T cell receptor beta chains listed next were all sequenced from one sample in a study of cytomegalovirus exposure and HLA in healthy donors. The PCR had 60 Vbeta and 13 Jbeta primers. Some clones are missing from TCRdb's copy, which holds only in-frame ones; the method was immunoSEQ multiplex PCR. The sample comprises 140,000 to 150,000 clones, over 70% of which are singletons, and about 6.4% rests with the top ten. Sequences were obtained from PBMCs. Source of these receptors: a man in his thirties or forties in good health and CMV-seronegative.

V and J are TRBV5-8 and TRBJ1-2; 8 positions match TRBD1. The CDR3 consists of 15 residues. Trimming cost V 2 bases and J 5 bases; bases outside gene matches: 8. CDR1 is SGHTS, CDR2 YDEGEE, per germline. The CDR3 coding sequence is TGTGCCAGCAGCTTCCAGACAGGGGCGGATTATGGCTACACCTTC. As protein: CASSFQTGADYGYTF.

This clone has just a few counts. The V gene is TRBV5-4, the J gene TRBJ2-3, with 14 nucleotides matching TRBD2. The CDR3 runs to 19 residues. J lost 1 base, V lost 3 bases, and 10 bases had no gene match. The germline V gene encodes CDR1 SGHNT and CDR2 YYREEE (reference sequence). CDR3 bases: TGTGCCAGCAGCTCCCTACTGACTAGCGGGGGGGGTCGCACAGATACGCAGTATTTT. It yields the protein CASSSLLTSGGGRTDTQYF.

The chain uses TRBV6-5 and TRBJ2-2, with D perhaps matching TRBD2 (7 bases). Germline-derived CDR1 and CDR2 are MNHEY and SVGAGI. The CDR3 spans 15 residues. V was trimmed by 7 bases and J by 3 bases, leaving 15 bases between them. The CDR3 DNA sequence: TGTGCCAGCACCCCGAGGGGGGGCGACACCGGGGAGCTGTTTTTT. Translated, it gives CASTPRGGDTGELFF.

The chain carries TRBV11-2 and TRBJ2-5, with a weak D call TRBD1 (8 bases). The germline V gene encodes CDR1 SGHAT and CDR2 FQNNGV. CDR3 size: 15 residues. Trimming shortened V by 3 bases and J by 7 bases, and 18 bases separated the two germline ends. The CDR3 coding sequence is TGTGCCAGCAGCTTTACTGGACAGGGAGGGGTGACCCAGTACTTC. Its translation: CASSFTGQGGVTQYF.

The chain is built from TRBV7-9 and TRBJ1-4; the D is unclear. The germline V and J ends were trimmed by 8 bases and 8 bases, with 15 bases remaining between them. Germline-derived CDR1 and CDR2 are SEHNR and FQNEAQ (reference sequence). This CDR3 has 13 amino acids. The CDR3 region has the DNA TGTGCCAGCGGGAAGAGGGTAAAGGAAAAACTGTTTTTT. Translating gives CASGKRVKEKLFF.

The chain carries TRBV5-4 and TRBJ2-6; tentatively, D is TRBD2 (5 bases). The length of the CDR3 is 16 residues. The V gene lost 4 bases and the J gene lost 0 bases, with 11 bases spanning the gap. The germline V gene encodes CDR1 SGHNT and CDR2 YYREEE (reference sequence). CDR3 protein: CASSVGRDSGANVLTF. DNA of the CDR3: TGTGCCAGCAGCGTAGGACGGGACTCTGGGGCCAACGTCCTGACTTTC.

This rearrangement joins TRBV7-9 to TRBJ1-1; D is ambiguous. The CDR3 has 13 amino acids. In germline, CDR1 is SEHNR, CDR2 FQNEAQ (reference sequence). V was shortened by 2 bases and J by 1 base, with 5 bases between the two germline ends. The DNA for the CDR3 is TGTGCCAGCAGCTTATCCCAGAACACTGAAGCTTTCTTT. This gives the protein CASSLSQNTEAFF.

About this clone itself: One end of the junction varies from germline; a read error may be responsible. The genes are TRBV11-2 and TRBJ2-7, with TRBD1 matching over 9 bases. Germline V CDR1 and CDR2: SGHAT, FQNNGV. The CDR3 runs to 11 residues. The CDR3 DNA is TGTGCCAGCAGCCCAGGGACAGGGAACCACTTC. Translation gives CASSPGTGNHF. The full variable domain, completed using reference TRBV11-2 and TRBJ2-7, is EAGVAQSPRYKIIEKRQSVAFWCNPISGHATLYWYQQILGQGPKLLIQFQNNGVVDDSQLPKDRFSAERLKGVDSTLKIQPAKLEDSAVYLCASSPGTGNHFGPGTRLTVT.

A few counts support this clone. The V and J genes are TRBV4-1 and TRBJ2-3, with 13 bases aligning to TRBD2. This CDR3 contains 16 residues. Germline trimming cut 3 bases from V and 4 bases from J; bases unmatched to any gene: 4. CDR1 is MGHRA and CDR2 is YSYEKL in the germline V gene. The DNA of the CDR3 is TGCGCCAGCAGCCATTCACTAGCGGGGGGGGCAGATACGCAGTATTTT. Translating gives CASSHSLAGGADTQYF.

This rearrangement joins TRBV4-2 to TRBJ2-7; the D gene is possibly TRBD1 (6 bases). The germline V gene encodes CDR1 LGHNA and CDR2 YNFKEQ. CDR3 size: 16 residues. Trimming removed 4 bases at V and 0 bases at J, with 16 bases between. As DNA, the CDR3 is TGTGCCAGCAGCCCTAGGTTGGGGGACACCTCCTACGAGCAGTACTTC. Translating it yields CASSPRLGDTSYEQYF.

The CDR3 region is CASRQGVYGYTF. The CDR3 DNA sequence: TGTGCCAGCAGACAGGGGGTCTATGGCTACACCTTC. The chain couples TRBV9 to TRBJ1-2, with 8 positions matching TRBD1. Germline V CDR1 and CDR2: SGDLS, YYNGEE. This CDR3 region has 12 residues. The trim removed 5 bases at V and 4 bases at J, leaving 1 base unmatched.

This chain links TRBV25-1 with TRBJ1-5, with 8 bases identical to TRBD1. Germline-derived CDR1 and CDR2 are MGHDK and SYGVNS. The CDR3 sequence is 15 residues long. Trimming cost V 2 bases and J 2 bases; bases outside gene matches: 2. Here the CDR3 reads CASSEKGQGNQPQHF. In nucleotides, the CDR3 is TGTGCCAGCAGTGAAAAGGGACAGGGCAATCAGCCCCAGCATTTT.

This sequence joins TRBV28 and TRBJ2-1; D not certain. CDR3 length: 15 residues. V lost 5 bases and J 4 bases, leaving 15 bases between the germline ends. The germline gives CDR1 MDHEN, CDR2 SYDVKM. CDR3 sequence reads: CASSLFLSPYNEQFF. In DNA form, the CDR3 reads TGTGCCAGCAGTCTCTTCCTATCTCCTTACAATGAGCAGTTCTTC. The full variable domain, with the rest looked up from reference TRBV28 and TRBJ2-1, is DVKVTQSSRYLVKRTGEKVFLECVQDMDHENMFWYRQDPGLGLRLIYFSYDVKMKEKGDIPEGYSVSREKKERFSLILESASTNQTSMYLCASSLFLSPYNEQFFGPGTRLTVL.

The V gene is TRBV7-9, the J gene TRBJ2-5; no clear D gene. The germline gives CDR1 SEHNR, CDR2 FQNEAQ (reference sequence). Trimming pared 5 bases from V and 1 base from J, leaving 11 bases between. The CDR3 contains 14 residues. The CDR3 region is CASSVGLGQETQYF. The CDR3 region has the DNA TGTGCCAGCAGCGTCGGGTTGGGCCAAGAGACCCAGTACTTC.

This sequence joins TRBV7-8 and TRBJ2-7; a possible D gene is TRBD2 (6 bases). Germline V gene lookup returns CDR1 SGHVS and CDR2 FQNEAQ. The CDR3 sequence is 14 residues long. The V end lost 1 base, the J end lost 2 bases, and 9 bases lay between the germline ends. The CDR3 loop is CASSLGRGTYEQYF. The CDR3, as DNA: TGTGCCAGCAGCTTAGGGCGGGGTACCTACGAGCAGTACTTC.

The CDR3 here is CASQDGQPVQETQYF. The CDR3 region has the DNA TGCGCCAGCCAGGACGGACAGCCCGTCCAAGAGACCCAGTACTTC. The J gene is TRBJ2-5, the V gene TRBV5-1; tentatively, D is TRBD1 (6 bases). This CDR3 has 15 amino acids. The germline gives CDR1 SGHRS, CDR2 YFSETQ. The germline V and J ends were trimmed by 7 bases and 1 base, with 17 bases remaining between them.

This clone has only a few counts. One end of the junction does not line up with germline, which may come from a read error. This chain links TRBV15 with TRBJ2-4; a possible D gene is TRBD2 (6 bases). The CDR3 extends over 16 amino acids. Per germline, CDR1 LNHNV and CDR2 YYDKDF (reference sequence). The DNA for the CDR3 is TGTGCCACCAGCCGGGACTTCTTCCTAGCCAAAAACAGTCAGTACTTC. This codes for CATSRDFFLAKNSQYF.

V usage is TRBV28 and J usage is TRBJ2-5, with 10 bases fitting TRBD2. TRBJ2-7 matches the DNA end more closely, so the J call is doubtful. Per the germline V gene, CDR1 is MDHEN and CDR2 is SYDVKM. The CDR3 covers 17 residues. The chain's CDR3 is CASRGPGLAISSYEQYF. The CDR3 nucleotides read TGTGCCAGCAGGGGACCGGGACTAGCGATTAGCTCCTACGAGCAGTACTTC.

V is TRBV6-6 and J is TRBJ1-1, with D possibly matching TRBD1 (5 bases). This CDR3 has 12 residues. CDR1 and CDR2 (germline): MNHNY, SVGAGI (reference sequence). Trimming cost V 6 bases and J 6 bases, with 11 bases left between them. For the CDR3, the DNA is TGTGCCAGCAGACAGGAAGAGTCTGAAGCTTTCTTT. Encoded protein: CASRQEESEAFF.

The chain has TRBV28 and TRBJ2-1; 7 bases are shared with TRBD2. The CDR3 spans 15 residues. The V segment lost 6 bases and the J segment 2 bases; nucleotides outside the gene matches: 7. In germline, CDR1 is MDHEN, CDR2 SYDVKM. CDR3 sequence reads: CASRKSGAAYNEQFF. CDR3 bases: TGTGCCAGCAGGAAGAGCGGGGCAGCCTACAATGAGCAGTTCTTC.

This clone was observed a few times. The rearrangement links TRBV7-8 to TRBJ1-5; 7 bases are shared with TRBD1. Germline V lookup: CDR1 SGHVS, CDR2 FQNEAQ. The CDR3 totals 16 residues. Trimming at V came to 4 bases and at J to 0 bases, leaving 6 bases not matched to a gene. Here the CDR3 reads CASSSLGQFSNQPQHF. CDR3 DNA: TGTGCCAGCAGCTCATTGGGACAGTTTAGCAATCAGCCCCAGCATTTT.

This clone turned up a few times. V usage is TRBV5-1 and J usage is TRBJ2-2; TRBD1 matches at 7 bases. The CDR3 is made up of 15 amino acids. The germline V gene has CDR1 SGHRS and CDR2 YFSETQ. The V and J ends lost 3 bases and 5 bases, in that order; junction bases with no gene match: 7. CDR3 region: CASSSGQQGTGELFF. The DNA for the CDR3 is TGCGCCAGCAGCTCGGGCCAACAGGGGACCGGGGAGCTGTTTTTT.

V usage is TRBV18 and J usage is TRBJ2-5; no reliable D call. This CDR3 spans 12 amino acids. V was trimmed by 3 bases and J by 5 bases, leaving 7 bases between them. Germline CDR1 and CDR2: KGHSH and LQKENI. The CDR3 sequence: CASSPLGETQYF. CDR3 bases: TGTGCCAGCTCACCCCTCGGGGAGACCCAGTACTTC.

The CDR3 sequence is CASSFTGQGFTEAFF. The CDR3 DNA follows: TGTGCCAGCAGTTTTACGGGACAGGGGTTCACTGAAGCTTTCTTT. The chain is built from TRBV28 and TRBJ1-1, with 10 nucleotides matching TRBD1. After removal of 3 bases from V and 4 bases from J, the junction contained 5 bases not matched to a gene. The CDR3 has 15 residues. The germline V gene has CDR1 MDHEN and CDR2 SYDVKM. Filled out from reference TRBV28 and TRBJ1-1, the complete variable domain reads DVKVTQSSRYLVKRTGEKVFLECVQDMDHENMFWYRQDPGLGLRLIYFSYDVKMKEKGDIPEGYSVSREKKERFSLILESASTNQTSMYLCASSFTGQGFTEAFFGQGTRLTVV.

This clone was seen once. V and J are TRBV6-1 and TRBJ1-5; 8 bases are shared with TRBD1. Germline V gives CDR1 MNHNS, CDR2 SASEGT. Trimming took 6 bases from V and 7 from J; bases not matched to a gene: 8. This CDR3 has 14 residues. This CDR3 is CASRGTGSGQPQHF. The CDR3 region has the DNA TGTGCCAGCAGGGGGACAGGAAGTGGACAGCCCCAGCATTTT.

This clone was found a few times. This chain joins TRBV5-1 and TRBJ2-1; D uncertain. The germline V gene encodes CDR1 SGHRS and CDR2 YFSETQ. The CDR3 loop spans 14 amino acids. The ends were cut back, 0 bases at V and 7 bases at J, with 11 bases in the middle. CDR3 sequence reads: CASSLDRWANEQFF. In DNA, the CDR3 is TGCGCCAGCAGCTTGGATCGCTGGGCGAATGAGCAGTTCTTC.

This clone was seen a few times. CDR3 coding DNA: TGTGCCAGCAGTTACTCGGAGGGGTGTCAGTTCTTC. Translating it yields CASSYSEGCQFF. The chain recombines TRBV6-5 with TRBJ2-1; D is perhaps TRBD2 (6 bases). The CDR3 runs 12 residues. Germline loops: CDR1 MNHEY, CDR2 SVGAGI. V was trimmed by 0 bases and J by 13 bases, leaving 10 bases between them.

The chain recombines TRBV19 with TRBJ1-2, with D possibly matching TRBD1 (5 bases). The ends were cut back, 7 bases at V and 8 bases at J, with 17 bases in the middle. The CDR3 is made up of 13 amino acids. Germline assignment: CDR1 LNHDA and CDR2 SQIVND (reference sequence). The CDR3 spells CASTVGRAYGYTF. The CDR3 DNA follows: TGTGCCAGTACAGTTGGCAGGGCTTACGGCTACACCTTC.

The chain has TRBV11-2 and TRBJ2-1; 9 nucleotides align to TRBD1. The CDR3 has 17 amino acids. The germline gives CDR1 SGHAT, CDR2 FQNNGV. V trimming: 5 bases; J trimming: 2 bases; junction bases outside the gene matches: 10. This CDR3 is CASSSLDRGGTYNEQFF. As DNA, the CDR3 is TGTGCCAGCAGCAGCCTGGACAGGGGAGGGACCTACAATGAGCAGTTCTTC.

The chain is built from TRBV5-1 and TRBJ1-1; the D gene is possibly TRBD1 (5 bases). CDR3 length: 12 residues. Trimming left V 1 base short and J 7 bases short, with 8 bases between. Germline CDR1 SGHRS, CDR2 YFSETQ. The chain's CDR3 is CASSLTDSEAFF. CDR3 nucleotide sequence: TGCGCCAGCAGCTTGACTGACAGTGAAGCTTTCTTT.